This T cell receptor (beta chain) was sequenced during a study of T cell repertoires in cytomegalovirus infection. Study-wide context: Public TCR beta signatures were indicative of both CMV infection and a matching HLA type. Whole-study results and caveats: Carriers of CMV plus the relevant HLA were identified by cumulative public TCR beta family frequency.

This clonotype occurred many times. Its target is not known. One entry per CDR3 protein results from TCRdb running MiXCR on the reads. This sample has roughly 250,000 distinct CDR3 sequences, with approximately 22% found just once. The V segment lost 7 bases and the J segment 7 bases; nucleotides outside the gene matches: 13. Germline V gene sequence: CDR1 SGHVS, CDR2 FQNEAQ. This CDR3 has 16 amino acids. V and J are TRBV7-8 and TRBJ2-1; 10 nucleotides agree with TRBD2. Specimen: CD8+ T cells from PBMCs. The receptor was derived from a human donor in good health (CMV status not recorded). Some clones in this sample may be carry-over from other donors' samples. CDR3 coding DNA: TGTGCCAGCACATGGTTAGCGGGGGGCTCAGGGAATGAGCAGTTCTTC. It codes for CASTWLAGGSGNEQFF. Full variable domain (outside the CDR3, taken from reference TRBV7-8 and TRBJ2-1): GAGVSQSPRYKVAKRGQDVALRCDPISGHVSLFWYQQALGQGPEFLTYFQNEAQLDKSGLPSDRFFAERPEGSVSTLKIQRTQQEDSAVYLCASTWLAGGSGNEQFFGPGTRLTVL.